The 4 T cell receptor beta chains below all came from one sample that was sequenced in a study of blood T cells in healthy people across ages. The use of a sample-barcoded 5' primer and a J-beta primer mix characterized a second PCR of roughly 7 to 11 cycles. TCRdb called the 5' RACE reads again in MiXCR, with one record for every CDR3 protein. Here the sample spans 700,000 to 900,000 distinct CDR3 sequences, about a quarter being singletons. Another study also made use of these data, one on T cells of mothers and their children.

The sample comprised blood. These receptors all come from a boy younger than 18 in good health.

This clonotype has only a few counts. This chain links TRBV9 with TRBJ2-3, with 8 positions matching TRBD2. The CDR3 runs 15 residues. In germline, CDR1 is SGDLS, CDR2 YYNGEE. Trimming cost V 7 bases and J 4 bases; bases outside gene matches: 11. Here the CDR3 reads CASGGPGLVSDTQYF. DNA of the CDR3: TGTGCCAGCGGCGGACCGGGACTAGTTTCAGATACGCAGTATTTT. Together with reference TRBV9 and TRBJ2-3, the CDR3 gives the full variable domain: DSGVTQTPKHLITATGQRVTLRCSPRSGDLSVYWYQQSLDQGLQFLIQYYNGEERAKGNILERFSAQQFPDLHSELNLSSLELGDSALYFCASGGPGLVSDTQYFGPGTRLTVL.

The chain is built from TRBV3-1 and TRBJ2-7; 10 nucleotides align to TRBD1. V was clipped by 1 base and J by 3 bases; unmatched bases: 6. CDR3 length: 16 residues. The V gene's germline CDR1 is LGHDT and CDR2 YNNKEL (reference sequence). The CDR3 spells CASSQGIGQGVYEQYF. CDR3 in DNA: TGTGCCAGCAGCCAAGGGATCGGACAGGGGGTCTACGAGCAGTACTTC.

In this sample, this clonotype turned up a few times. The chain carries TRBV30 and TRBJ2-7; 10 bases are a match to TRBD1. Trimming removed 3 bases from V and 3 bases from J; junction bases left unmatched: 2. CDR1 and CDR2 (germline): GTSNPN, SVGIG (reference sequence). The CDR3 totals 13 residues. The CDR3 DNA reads TGTGCCTGGAGCCGGGACAGGGGCTACGAGCAGTACTTC. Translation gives CAWSRDRGYEQYF.

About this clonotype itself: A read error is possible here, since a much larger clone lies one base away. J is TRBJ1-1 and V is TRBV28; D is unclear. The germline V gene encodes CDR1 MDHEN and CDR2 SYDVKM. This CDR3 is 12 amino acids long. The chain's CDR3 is CASSDMNTEALF. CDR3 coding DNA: TGTGCCAGCAGTGACATGAACACTGAAGCTCTCTTT.